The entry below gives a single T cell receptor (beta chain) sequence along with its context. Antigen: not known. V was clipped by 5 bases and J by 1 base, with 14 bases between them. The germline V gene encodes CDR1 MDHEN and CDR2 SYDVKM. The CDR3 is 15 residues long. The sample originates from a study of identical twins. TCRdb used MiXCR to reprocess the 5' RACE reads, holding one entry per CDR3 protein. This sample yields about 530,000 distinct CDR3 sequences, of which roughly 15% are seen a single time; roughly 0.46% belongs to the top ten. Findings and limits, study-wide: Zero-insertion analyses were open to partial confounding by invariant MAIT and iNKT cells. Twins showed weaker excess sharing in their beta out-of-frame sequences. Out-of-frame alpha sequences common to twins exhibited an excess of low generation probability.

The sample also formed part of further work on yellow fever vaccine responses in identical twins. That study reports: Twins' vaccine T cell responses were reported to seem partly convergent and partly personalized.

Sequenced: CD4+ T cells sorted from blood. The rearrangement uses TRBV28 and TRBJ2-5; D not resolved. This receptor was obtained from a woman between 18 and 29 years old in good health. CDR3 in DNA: TGTGCCAGCAGTACCCCCACCGGATTCCAAGAGACCCAGTACTTC. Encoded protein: CASSTPTGFQETQYF.